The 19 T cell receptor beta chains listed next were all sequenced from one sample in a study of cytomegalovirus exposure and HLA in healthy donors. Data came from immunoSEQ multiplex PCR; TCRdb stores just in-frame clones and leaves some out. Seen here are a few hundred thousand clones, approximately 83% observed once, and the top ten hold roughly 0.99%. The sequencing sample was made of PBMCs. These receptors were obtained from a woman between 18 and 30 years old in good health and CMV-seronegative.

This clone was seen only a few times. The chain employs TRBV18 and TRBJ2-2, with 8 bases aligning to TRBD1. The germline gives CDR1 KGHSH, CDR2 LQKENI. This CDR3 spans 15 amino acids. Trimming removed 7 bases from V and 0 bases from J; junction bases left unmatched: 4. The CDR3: CASFTDRANTGELFF. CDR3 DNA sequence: TGTGCCAGCTTTACGGACAGGGCGAACACCGGGGAGCTGTTTTTT.

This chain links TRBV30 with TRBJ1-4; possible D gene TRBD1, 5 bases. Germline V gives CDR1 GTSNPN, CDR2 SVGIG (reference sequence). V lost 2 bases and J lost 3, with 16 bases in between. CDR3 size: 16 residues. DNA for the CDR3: TGTGCCTGGAGTCCCCCGCCCCCGGGGGCTAATGAAAAACTGTTTTTT. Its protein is CAWSPPPPGANEKLFF.

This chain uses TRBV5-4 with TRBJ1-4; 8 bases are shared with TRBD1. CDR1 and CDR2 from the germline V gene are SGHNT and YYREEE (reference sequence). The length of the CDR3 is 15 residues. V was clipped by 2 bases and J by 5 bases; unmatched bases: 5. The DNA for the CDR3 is TGTGCCAGCAGCTTCGATCGACAGGGGAATGAAAAACTGTTTTTT. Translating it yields CASSFDRQGNEKLFF. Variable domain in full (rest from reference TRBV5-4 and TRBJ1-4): ETGVTQSPTHLIKTRGQQVTLRCSSQSGHNTVSWYQQALGQGPQFIFQYYREEENGRGNFPPRFSGLQFPNYSSELNVNALELDDSALYLCASSFDRQGNEKLFFGSGTQLSVL.

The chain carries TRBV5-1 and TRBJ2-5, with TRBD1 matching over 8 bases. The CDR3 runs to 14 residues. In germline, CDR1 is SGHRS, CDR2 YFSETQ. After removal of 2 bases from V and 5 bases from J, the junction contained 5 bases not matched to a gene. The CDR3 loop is CASSLGQGEETQYF. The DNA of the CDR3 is TGCGCCAGCAGCTTAGGACAGGGAGAGGAGACCCAGTACTTC.

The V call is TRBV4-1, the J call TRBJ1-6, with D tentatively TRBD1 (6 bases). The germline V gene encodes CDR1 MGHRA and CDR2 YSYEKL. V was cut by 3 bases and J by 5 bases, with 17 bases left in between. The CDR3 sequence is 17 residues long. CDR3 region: CASSQSGQSTNNSPLHF. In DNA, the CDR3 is TGCGCCAGCAGCCAGTCAGGACAGAGTACTAATAATTCACCCCTCCACTTT.

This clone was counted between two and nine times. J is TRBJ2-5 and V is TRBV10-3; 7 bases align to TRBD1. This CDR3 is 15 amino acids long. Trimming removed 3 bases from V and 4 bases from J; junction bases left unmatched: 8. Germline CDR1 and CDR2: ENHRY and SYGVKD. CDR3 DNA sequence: TGTGCCATCAGTGATACCGGACAGGCTGGAGAGACCCAGTACTTC. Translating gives CAISDTGQAGETQYF.

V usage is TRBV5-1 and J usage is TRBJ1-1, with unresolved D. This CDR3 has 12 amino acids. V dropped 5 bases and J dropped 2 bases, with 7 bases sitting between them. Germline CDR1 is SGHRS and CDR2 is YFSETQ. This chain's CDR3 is CASRPSNTEAFF. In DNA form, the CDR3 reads TGCGCCAGCAGACCGAGTAACACTGAAGCTTTCTTT.

CDR3 bases: TGTGCCTGGAGGGTTGGCGGGAGTTGGACCGGGGAGCTGTTTTTT. It specifies CAWRVGGSWTGELFF. The chain is built from TRBV30 and TRBJ2-2; 7 bases align to TRBD2. CDR3 length: 15 residues. Germline CDR1 GTSNPN, CDR2 SVGIG (reference sequence). J gave up 5 bases and V 3 bases, and 9 bases lay outside the gene matches.

The CDR3 bases are TGCGCCAGCAGTGACAGGGTGGATCCGGACGAGCAGTACTTC. The encoded protein is CASSDRVDPDEQYF. This chain connects TRBV10-2 to TRBJ2-7; perhaps TRBD1 as D (5 bases). The length of the CDR3 is 14 residues. V gave up 3 bases and J gave up 5 bases, with 14 bases separating them. Germline values: CDR1 WSHSY, CDR2 SAAADI.

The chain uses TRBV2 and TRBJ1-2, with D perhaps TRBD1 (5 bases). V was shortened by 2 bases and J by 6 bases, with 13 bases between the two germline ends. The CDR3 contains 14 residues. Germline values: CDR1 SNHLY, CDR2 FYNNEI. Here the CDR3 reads CASSEWGSSNGYTF. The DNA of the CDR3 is TGTGCCAGCAGTGAATGGGGCTCGAGTAATGGCTACACCTTC.

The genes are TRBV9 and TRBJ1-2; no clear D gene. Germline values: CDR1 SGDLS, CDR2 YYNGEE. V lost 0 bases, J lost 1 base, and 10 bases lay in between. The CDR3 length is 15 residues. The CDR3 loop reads CASSVGQAHNYGYTF. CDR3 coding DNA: TGTGCCAGCAGCGTAGGGCAGGCCCATAACTATGGCTACACCTTC.

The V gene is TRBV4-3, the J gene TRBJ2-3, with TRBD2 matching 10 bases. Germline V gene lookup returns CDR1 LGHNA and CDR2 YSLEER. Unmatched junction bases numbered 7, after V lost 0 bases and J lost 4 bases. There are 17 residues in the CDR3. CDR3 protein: CASSQEALAGVADTQYF. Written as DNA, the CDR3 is TGCGCCAGCAGCCAAGAAGCCCTAGCGGGGGTGGCAGATACGCAGTATTTT.

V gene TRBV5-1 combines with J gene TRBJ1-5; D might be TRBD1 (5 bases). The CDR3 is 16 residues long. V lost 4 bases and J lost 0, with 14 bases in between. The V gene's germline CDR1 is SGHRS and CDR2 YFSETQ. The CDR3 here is CASSEDSLNSNQPQHF. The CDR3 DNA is TGCGCCAGCAGCGAAGACAGTTTAAATAGCAATCAGCCCCAGCATTTT.

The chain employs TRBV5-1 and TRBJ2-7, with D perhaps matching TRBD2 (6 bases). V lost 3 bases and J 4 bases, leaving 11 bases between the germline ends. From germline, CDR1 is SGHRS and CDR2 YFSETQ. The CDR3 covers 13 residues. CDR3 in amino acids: CASSSIGTYEQYF. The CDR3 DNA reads TGCGCCAGCAGCTCCATAGGGACTTACGAGCAGTACTTC. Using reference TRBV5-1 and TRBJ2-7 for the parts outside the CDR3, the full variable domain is KAGVTQTPRYLIKTRGQQVTLSCSPISGHRSVSWYQQTPGQGLQFLFEYFSETQRNKGNFPGRFSGRQFSNSRSEMNVSTLELGDSALYLCASSSIGTYEQYFGPGTRLTVT.

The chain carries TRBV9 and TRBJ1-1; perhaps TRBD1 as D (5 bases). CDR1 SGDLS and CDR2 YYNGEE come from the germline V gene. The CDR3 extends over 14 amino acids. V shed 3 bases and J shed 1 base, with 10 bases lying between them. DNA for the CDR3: TGTGCCAGCAGCGGCAATACAGGGAACACTGAAGCTTTCTTT. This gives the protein CASSGNTGNTEAFF.

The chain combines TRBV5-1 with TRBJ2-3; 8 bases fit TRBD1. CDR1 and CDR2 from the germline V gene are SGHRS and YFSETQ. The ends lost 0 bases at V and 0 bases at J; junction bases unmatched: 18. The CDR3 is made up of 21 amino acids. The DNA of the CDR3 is TGCGCCAGCAGCTTGGATAAATGGGACAGGCCTACATTTACTAGCACAGATACGCAGTATTTT. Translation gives CASSLDKWDRPTFTSTDTQYF.

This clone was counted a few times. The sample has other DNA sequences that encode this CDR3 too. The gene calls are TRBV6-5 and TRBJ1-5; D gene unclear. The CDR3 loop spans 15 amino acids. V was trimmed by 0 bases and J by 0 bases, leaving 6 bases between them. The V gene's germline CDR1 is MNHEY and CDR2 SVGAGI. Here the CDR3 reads CASSYSSGSNQPQHF. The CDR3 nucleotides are TGTGCCAGCAGTTACTCGAGCGGTAGCAATCAGCCCCAGCATTTT.

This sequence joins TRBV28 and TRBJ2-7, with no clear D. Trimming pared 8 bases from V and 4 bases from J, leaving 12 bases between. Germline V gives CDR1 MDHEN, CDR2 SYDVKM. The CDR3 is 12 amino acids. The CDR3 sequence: CASCGFRYEQYF. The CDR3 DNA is TGTGCCAGCTGCGGTTTTCGTTACGAGCAGTACTTC.

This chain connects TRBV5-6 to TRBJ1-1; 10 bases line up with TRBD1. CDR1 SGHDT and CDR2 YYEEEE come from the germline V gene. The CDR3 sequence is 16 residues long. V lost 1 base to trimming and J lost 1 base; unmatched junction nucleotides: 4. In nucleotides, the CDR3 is TGTGCCAGCAGCTTGATTGGGACAGGGGAGAACACTGAAGCTTTCTTT. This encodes CASSLIGTGENTEAFF.